The rows below give T cell receptor beta chains drawn from one sample of a study of T-cell memory formation after mild COVID-19. MiXCR, applied by TCRdb to the 5' RACE reads, yields one record per CDR3 protein. Seen here are fewer than 350,000 distinct CDR3 sequences, around 15% observed once, and the top ten hold around 20%. Sequences were obtained from PBMCs or a T cell subset sorted from them (not recorded which). The receptors shown here come from a man younger than 35 who had mild COVID-19 (a few samples of this study predate the infection). Cell type and time point are not known. Each CDR3 is given with its conserved first and last residue. Each record gives: V gene, J gene, D gene, clone size, CDR3 protein, CDR3 DNA. D genes are given only for firm matches. Clone size, where shown, is once, few, many, or a class for clones that have expanded.

V: TRBV6-5; J: TRBJ2-3; D: TRBD2; size: once; CDR3: CAIREGGTDTQYF; DNA: TGTGCTATCCGGGAGGGAGGCACAGATACGCAGTATTTT
V: TRBV28; J: TRBJ1-1; D: TRBD1; size: -; CDR3: CASSLETGVGTEAFF; DNA: TGTGCCAGCAGTTTAGAGACAGGGGTGGGCACTGAAGCTTTCTTT
V: TRBV6-5; J: TRBJ1-1; D: -; size: -; CDR3: CASSYGVVGGLEAFF; DNA: TGTGCCAGCAGTTACGGGGTCGTTGGTGGTCTCGAAGCTTTCTTT
V: TRBV7-6; J: TRBJ1-1; D: TRBD1; size: few; CDR3: CASSQEVPGQRMNTEAFF; DNA: TGTGCCAGCAGCCAAGAGGTTCCGGGACAGAGGATGAACACTGAAGCTTTCTTT
V: TRBV5-1; J: TRBJ2-5; D: -; size: many; CDR3: CASSWKTYQETQYF; DNA: TGCGCCAGCAGCTGGAAAACATACCAAGAGACCCAGTACTTC
V: TRBV20-1; J: TRBJ2-1; D: TRBD2; size: -; CDR3: CSARDYRGGDEQFF; DNA: TGCAGTGCTAGAGATTATCGGGGGGGCGATGAGCAGTTCTTC
V: TRBV6-2/TRBV6-3; J: TRBJ2-7; D: -; size: few; CDR3: CASRTTGMGEQYF; DNA: TGTGCCAGCAGAACCACAGGGATGGGCGAGCAGTACTTC
V: TRBV7-9; J: TRBJ2-7; D: TRBD1; size: few; CDR3: CASSLQGAPTSEQYF; DNA: TGTGCCAGCAGCTTACAGGGGGCGCCCACGTCCGAGCAGTACTTC
V: TRBV4-1; J: TRBJ1-2; D: -; size: -; CDR3: CASSDQARGGSNYGYTF; DNA: TGCGCCAGCAGCGACCAGGCAAGGGGGGGGTCCAACTATGGCTACACCTTC
V: TRBV5-1; J: TRBJ1-1; D: -; size: -; CDR3: CASSLGMGLNTEAFF; DNA: TGCGCCAGCAGCTTGGGGATGGGGCTGAACACTGAAGCTTTCTTT
V: TRBV12-3/TRBV12-4; J: TRBJ2-3; D: TRBD1; size: many; CDR3: CASSFKTGGPDTQYF; DNA: TGTGCCAGCAGTTTTAAAACAGGGGGCCCAGATACGCAGTATTTT
V: TRBV5-1; J: TRBJ2-7; D: TRBD1; size: -; CDR3: CASSFGQGPSVGEQYF; DNA: TGCGCCAGCAGCTTCGGACAGGGTCCCTCGGTTGGCGAGCAGTACTTC
V: TRBV7-9; J: TRBJ1-3; D: -; size: -; CDR3: CASSRRRWDVGNTIYF; DNA: TGTGCCAGCAGTCGACGAAGATGGGATGTTGGAAACACCATATATTTT
V: TRBV20-1; J: TRBJ2-1; D: TRBD2; size: -; CDR3: CSARLTSGGLFF; DNA: TGCAGTGCTAGACTGACTAGCGGGGGTCTTTTCTTC
V: TRBV7-9; J: TRBJ1-1; D: TRBD1; size: few; CDR3: CASSLVGQITEAFF; DNA: TGTGCCAGCAGCTTAGTGGGACAGATCACTGAAGCTTTCTTT
V: TRBV4-3; J: TRBJ2-7; D: -; size: few; CDR3: CASSQVNGDYEQYF; DNA: TGCGCCAGCAGCCAAGTGAATGGGGATTACGAGCAGTACTTC
V: TRBV29-1; J: TRBJ2-5; D: -; size: few; CDR3: CSVALGRRKETQYF; DNA: TGCAGCGTTGCTTTGGGACGGAGGAAAGAGACCCAGTACTTC
V: TRBV5-1; J: TRBJ2-5; D: -; size: -; CDR3: CASSFEGETQYF; DNA: TGCGCCAGCAGCTTTGAGGGAGAGACCCAGTACTTC
V: TRBV4-1; J: TRBJ2-3; D: TRBD2; size: -; CDR3: CASSQEGRSGGAATQYF; DNA: TGCGCCAGCAGCCAGGAGGGAAGAAGCGGGGGGGCCGCTACGCAGTATTTT
V: TRBV5-8; J: TRBJ2-2; D: TRBD1; size: few; CDR3: CASSPGQWANTGELFF; DNA: TGTGCCAGCAGTCCGGGACAGTGGGCGAACACCGGGGAGCTGTTTTTT
V: TRBV3-1; J: TRBJ2-1; D: -; size: -; CDR3: CASSQDGSHEQFF; DNA: TGTGCCAGCAGCCAAGATGGAAGCCATGAGCAGTTCTTC
V: TRBV18; J: TRBJ2-1; D: -; size: few; CDR3: CASSGLRAGANEQFF; DNA: TGTGCCAGCTCAGGCCTCAGGGCAGGGGCAAATGAGCAGTTCTTC
V: TRBV5-4; J: TRBJ2-3; D: -; size: few; CDR3: CASSLGAAVDTQYF; DNA: TGTGCCAGCAGCTTGGGGGCGGCCGTAGATACGCAGTATTTT
V: TRBV7-7; J: TRBJ2-5; D: TRBD2; size: -; CDR3: CASSLTLAGVETQYF; DNA: TGTGCCAGCAGCTTAACACTAGCGGGGGTGGAGACCCAGTACTTC
V: TRBV19; J: TRBJ2-1; D: TRBD1; size: few; CDR3: CASSIGTDSYNEQFF; DNA: TGTGCCAGTAGTATCGGGACAGACTCCTACAATGAGCAGTTCTTC
V: TRBV29-1; J: TRBJ1-1; D: -; size: -; CDR3: CSVRGGSNTEAFF; DNA: TGCAGCGTACGGGGGGGTTCCAACACTGAAGCTTTCTTT
V: TRBV24-1; J: TRBJ2-3; D: TRBD1; size: -; CDR3: CATSDPGDREGTDTQYF; DNA: TGTGCCACCAGTGATCCGGGGGACAGGGAGGGCACAGATACGCAGTATTTT
V: TRBV18; J: TRBJ1-2; D: TRBD1; size: -; CDR3: CASSPEYRGHGYTF; DNA: TGTGCCAGCTCACCCGAATACAGGGGGCATGGCTACACCTTC
V: TRBV11-2; J: TRBJ2-3; D: -; size: few; CDR3: CASSLEAPGEGTDTQYF; DNA: TGTGCCAGCAGCTTAGAAGCACCGGGGGAAGGCACAGATACGCAGTATTTT
V: TRBV4-1; J: TRBJ2-1; D: -; size: few; CDR3: CASSQVGAGNNEQFF; DNA: TGCGCCAGCAGCCAAGTCGGTGCGGGGAACAATGAGCAGTTCTTC
V: TRBV28; J: TRBJ2-5; D: TRBD1; size: -; CDR3: CASSSGQGLGTQYF; DNA: TGTGCCAGCAGTTCGGGACAGGGCTTGGGGACCCAGTACTTC
V: TRBV5-4; J: TRBJ2-5; D: -; size: few; CDR3: CASSRDPAETQYF; DNA: TGTGCCAGCAGCCGGGACCCTGCAGAGACCCAGTACTTC
V: TRBV28; J: TRBJ1-2; D: -; size: -; CDR3: CASRLQGKGYTF; DNA: TGTGCCAGCAGGTTACAGGGCAAGGGCTACACCTTC
V: TRBV5-4; J: TRBJ2-5; D: -; size: few; CDR3: CASSLEGHQETQYF; DNA: TGTGCCAGCAGCTTGGAGGGACACCAAGAGACCCAGTACTTC
V: TRBV15; J: TRBJ1-2; D: TRBD1; size: many; CDR3: CATSKRGQVYGYTF; DNA: TGTGCCACCAGCAAAAGGGGACAGGTCTATGGCTACACCTTC
V: TRBV10-3; J: TRBJ2-3; D: -; size: many; CDR3: CAITPGGVDTQYF; DNA: TGTGCCATCACGCCAGGGGGGGTGGATACGCAGTATTTT
V: TRBV4-2; J: TRBJ2-5; D: -; size: -; CDR3: CASSQEPPRVGETQYF; DNA: TGTGCCAGCAGCCAAGAACCTCCCCGGGTCGGAGAGACCCAGTACTTC
V: TRBV6-5; J: TRBJ2-6; D: -; size: few; CDR3: CASSYLGPGANVLTF; DNA: TGTGCCAGCAGTTACCTGGGGCCTGGGGCCAACGTCCTGACTTTC
V: TRBV5-1; J: TRBJ2-1; D: TRBD1; size: few; CDR3: CASSLLGTGANEQFF; DNA: TGCGCCAGCAGCTTGTTAGGGACAGGGGCAAATGAGCAGTTCTTC
V: TRBV5-1; J: TRBJ2-6; D: -; size: -; CDR3: CASSPGPKGANVLTF; DNA: TGCGCCAGCAGCCCAGGGCCGAAAGGGGCCAACGTCCTGACTTTC
V: TRBV9; J: TRBJ2-5; D: TRBD2; size: many; CDR3: CASSVASGNSYQETQYF; DNA: TGTGCCAGCAGCGTAGCTAGCGGTAACTCTTACCAAGAGACCCAGTACTTC
V: TRBV7-2; J: TRBJ2-4; D: -; size: -; CDR3: CASSLADPENIQYF; DNA: TGTGCCAGCAGCTTAGCGGACCCAGAAAACATTCAGTACTTC
V: TRBV5-1; J: TRBJ2-1; D: -; size: few; CDR3: CASSLLGQTSYNEQFF; DNA: TGCGCCAGCAGCTTGCTTGGGCAGACAAGCTACAATGAGCAGTTCTTC
V: TRBV10-3; J: TRBJ2-3; D: TRBD2; size: -; CDR3: CAIRSGGVDTQYF; DNA: TGTGCCATCAGATCGGGGGGTGTAGATACGCAGTATTTT
V: TRBV5-1; J: TRBJ1-3; D: -; size: many; CDR3: CASSLGASGNTIYF; DNA: TGCGCCAGCAGCTTGGGAGCGTCTGGAAACACCATATATTTT
V: TRBV5-1; J: TRBJ2-6; D: -; size: many; CDR3: CASSLSAGANVLTF; DNA: TGCGCCAGCAGCTTATCCGCGGGGGCCAACGTCCTGACTTTC
V: TRBV6-5; J: TRBJ2-1; D: -; size: few; CDR3: CASSHPDHNEQFF; DNA: TGTGCCAGCAGTCATCCAGACCACAATGAGCAGTTCTTC